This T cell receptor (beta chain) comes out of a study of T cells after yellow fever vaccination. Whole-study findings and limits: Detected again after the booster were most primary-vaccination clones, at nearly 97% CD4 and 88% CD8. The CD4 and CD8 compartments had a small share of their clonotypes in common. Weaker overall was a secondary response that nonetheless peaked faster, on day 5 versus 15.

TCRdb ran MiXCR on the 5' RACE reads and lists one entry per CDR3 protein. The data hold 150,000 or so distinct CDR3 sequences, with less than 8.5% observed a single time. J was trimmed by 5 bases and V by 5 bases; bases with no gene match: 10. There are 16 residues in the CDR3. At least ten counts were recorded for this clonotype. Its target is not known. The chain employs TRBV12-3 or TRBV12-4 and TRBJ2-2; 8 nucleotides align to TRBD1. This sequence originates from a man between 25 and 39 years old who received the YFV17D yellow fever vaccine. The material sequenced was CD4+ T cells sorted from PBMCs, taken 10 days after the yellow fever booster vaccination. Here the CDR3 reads CASSRSTGGRTGELFF. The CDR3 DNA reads TGTGCCAGCAGTCGTTCCACAGGGGGTCGGACCGGGGAGCTGTTTTTT.